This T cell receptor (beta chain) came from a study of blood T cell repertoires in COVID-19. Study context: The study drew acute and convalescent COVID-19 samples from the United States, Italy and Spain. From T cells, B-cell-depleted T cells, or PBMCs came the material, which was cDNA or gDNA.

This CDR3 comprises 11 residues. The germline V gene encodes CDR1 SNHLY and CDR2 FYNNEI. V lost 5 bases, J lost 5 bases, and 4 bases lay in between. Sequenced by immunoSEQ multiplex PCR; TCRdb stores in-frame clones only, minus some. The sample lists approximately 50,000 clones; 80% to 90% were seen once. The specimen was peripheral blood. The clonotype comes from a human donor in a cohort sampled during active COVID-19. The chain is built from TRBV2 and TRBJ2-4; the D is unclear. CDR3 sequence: CASSTENIQYF. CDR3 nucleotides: TGTGCCAGCAGTACGGAAAACATTCAGTACTTC.